One and the same sample provided the 16 T cell receptor beta chains below, sequenced in a study of low-dose radiotherapy and immunotherapy resistance in tumors. Both TCRalpha and TCRbeta chains were reverse transcribed with V-gene-specific primers. TCRs underwent 15 to 25 PCR cycles of amplification with a constant-region primer and V-primer adapter. TCRdb used MiXCR to reprocess the reads, holding one entry per CDR3 protein. Here the sample spans more than 6,000 distinct CDR3 sequences, about 65% being singletons. The receptors come from a human donor with advanced metastatic prostate, ovarian, gallbladder or colorectal cancer (not recorded which). This table probably holds off-target reads from a library built for another chain.

The chain couples TRBV2 to TRBJ1-5; D is uncertain. V was shortened by 3 bases and J by 6 bases, with 9 bases between the two germline ends. The CDR3 runs 13 residues. Germline assignment: CDR1 SNHLY and CDR2 FYNNEI. As DNA, the CDR3 is TGTGCCAGCAGTGAGGAGAGGACTCAGCCCCAGCATTTT. Amino acids: CASSEERTQPQHF.

J is TRBJ2-7 and V is TRBV11-3; D may correspond to TRBD1 or TRBD2 (5 bases each). Between the trimmed V and J ends, which lost 1 base and 5 bases, there was a span of 12 bases. Germline V gene sequence: CDR1 SGHNT, CDR2 YENEEA. The CDR3 has 14 amino acids. The CDR3 protein is CASSLGARENEQYF. The DNA for the CDR3 is TGTGCCAGCAGCTTAGGGGCCAGGGAGAACGAGCAGTACTTC. Using reference TRBV11-3 and TRBJ2-7 for the parts outside the CDR3, the full variable domain is EAGVVQSPRYKIIEKKQPVAFWCNPISGHNTLYWYLQNLGQGPELLIRYENEEAVDDSQLPKDRFSAERLKGVDSTLKIQPAELGDSAVYLCASSLGARENEQYFGPGTRLTVT.

This sequence joins TRBV14 and TRBJ2-7, with D perhaps given as TRBD1 or TRBD2 (5 bases each). The V gene lost 3 bases and the J gene lost 3 bases, with 9 bases spanning the gap. CDR1 is SGHDN, CDR2 FVKESK, per germline. CDR3 length: 13 residues. CDR3 DNA sequence: TGTGCCAGCAGCCAGGGGGTAGGCTACGAGCAGTACTTC. Translation gives CASSQGVGYEQYF.

The chain is built from TRBV6-6 and TRBJ2-3; 7 bases fit TRBD2. This CDR3 is built from 13 residues. Germline CDR1 is MNHNY and CDR2 is SVGAGI (reference sequence). Trimming cost V 6 bases and J 1 base; bases outside gene matches: 1. CDR3 residues: CASRGGGTDTQYF. The CDR3 bases are TGTGCCAGCAGGGGGGGGGGCACAGATACGCAGTATTTT.

This clonotype appeared a few times. CDR3 protein: CASSDSSGGHTDTQYF. The CDR3, as DNA: TGTGCCAGCAGTGACTCCAGCGGAGGACACACAGATACGCAGTATTTT. The J gene is TRBJ2-3, the V gene TRBV6-4; D may correspond to TRBD1 or TRBD2 (5 bases each). Between the trimmed V and J ends, which lost 0 bases and 2 bases, there was a span of 12 bases. CDR1 and CDR2 from the germline V gene are MRHNA and SNTAGT. The CDR3 is made up of 16 amino acids.

CDR3 in amino acids: CASSSTGWSEKLFF. The CDR3, as DNA: TGTGCCAGCAGTTCGACAGGGTGGAGTGAAAAACTGTTTTTT. The chain uses TRBV28 and TRBJ1-4, with 7 bases matching TRBD1. The CDR3 is 14 residues long. Germline CDR1 MDHEN, CDR2 SYDVKM. With 4 bases clipped from V and 7 bases from J, the junction kept 6 bases outside the gene matches.

The chain is built from TRBV6-2 or TRBV6-3 and TRBJ2-7, with D hard to call. Germline assignment: CDR1 MNHEY and CDR2 SVGEGT. The CDR3 sequence is 14 residues long. Trimming took 2 bases from V and 3 from J, leaving 11 bases between them. CDR3: CASSYGYSGYEQYF. CDR3 in DNA: TGTGCCAGCAGTTACGGGTATTCGGGCTACGAGCAGTACTTC.

This rearrangement joins TRBV4-2 to TRBJ2-7; a possible D gene is TRBD1 (6 bases). The CDR3 covers 13 residues. Germline V gives CDR1 LGHNA, CDR2 YNFKEQ. The V and J ends lost 3 bases and 2 bases respectively, with 8 bases between them. The CDR3 spells CASSQDSPYEQYF. Written as DNA, the CDR3 is TGTGCCAGCAGCCAGGACAGCCCCTACGAGCAGTACTTC.

The sample holds a few counts of this clonotype. The chain has TRBV6-6 and TRBJ1-1; D call uncertain. V was cut by 5 bases and J by 1 base, with 5 bases left in between. The CDR3 length is 12 residues. The germline CDR1 and CDR2 sequences are MNHNY and SVGAGI (reference sequence). CDR3 in DNA: TGTGCCAGCAGTCGCCGGAACACTGAAGCTTTCTTT. It translates to CASSRRNTEAFF.

The chain combines TRBV19 with TRBJ2-5, with TRBD2 matching 7 bases. This CDR3 comprises 16 residues. From germline, CDR1 is LNHDA and CDR2 SQIVND (reference sequence). With 3 bases clipped from V and 1 base from J, the junction kept 8 bases outside the gene matches. The CDR3 nucleotides read TGTGCCAGTAGTATCCGGGGCGGGGGTACCCAAGAGACCCAGTACTTC. It encodes CASSIRGGGTQETQYF.

The chain recombines TRBV7-2 with TRBJ2-7, with D unclear. Germline loops: CDR1 SGHTA, CDR2 FQGNSA. The CDR3 has 12 amino acids. V was shortened by 5 bases and J by 4 bases, with 9 bases between the two germline ends. Written as DNA, the CDR3 is TGTGCCAGCAGCCTAGACCATTACGAGCAGTACTTC. Protein: CASSLDHYEQYF.

J is TRBJ1-5 and V is TRBV7-2; 9 bases are a match to TRBD1. Unmatched junction bases numbered 3, after V lost 2 bases and J lost 7 bases. Germline CDR1 is SGHTA and CDR2 is FQGNSA. The CDR3 loop spans 14 amino acids. This chain's CDR3 is CASSLNRGLQPQHF. The CDR3, as DNA: TGTGCCAGCAGCTTAAACAGGGGGCTACAGCCCCAGCATTTT.

The J gene is TRBJ1-2, the V gene TRBV18; 9 bases map to TRBD1. This CDR3 is built from 15 residues. Germline loops: CDR1 KGHSH, CDR2 LQKENI. V was clipped by 3 bases and J by 5 bases; unmatched bases: 7. The CDR3 here is CASSPPGQGPYGYTF. DNA for the CDR3: TGTGCCAGCTCACCGCCGGGACAGGGACCTTATGGCTACACCTTC. Based on the CDR3 plus reference TRBV18 and TRBJ1-2, the full variable domain is NAGVMQNPRHLVRRRGQEARLRCSPMKGHSHVYWYRQLPEEGLKFMVYLQKENIIDESGMPKERFSAEFPKEGPSILRIQQVVRGDSAAYFCASSPPGQGPYGYTFGSGTRLTVV.

V gene TRBV7-2 combines with J gene TRBJ2-7; D possibly corresponds to TRBD2 (7 bases). This CDR3 contains 15 residues. CDR1 and CDR2 from the germline V gene are SGHTA and FQGNSA. Trimming left V 1 base short and J 5 bases short, with 15 bases between. This chain's CDR3 is CASSLVGGLEDEQYF. The DNA of the CDR3 is TGTGCCAGCAGCTTAGTCGGGGGGCTAGAGGACGAGCAGTACTTC.

V usage is TRBV6-6 and J usage is TRBJ2-1, with a possible D match to TRBD1 (5 bases). The CDR3 is made up of 14 amino acids. The germline gives CDR1 MNHNY, CDR2 SVGAGI (reference sequence). Trimming cost V 0 bases and J 9 bases, with 12 bases left between them. CDR3 coding DNA: TGTGCCAGCAGTTACTCGGGGTATGGGGCTGAGCAGTTCTTC. Residues: CASSYSGYGAEQFF.

The V and J genes are TRBV28 and TRBJ2-7; 8 positions agree with TRBD1. Per germline, CDR1 MDHEN and CDR2 SYDVKM. V was clipped by 8 bases and J by 3 bases; unmatched bases: 15. The CDR3 runs 16 residues. DNA for the CDR3: TGTGCCAGCCCCCCACGACAGGGGCAAGGCCGCTACGAGCAGTACTTC. It specifies CASPPRQGQGRYEQYF.